This TCR beta chain was identified during a study of CD8 T cells in Susac syndrome. Study details: Over five sequenced Susac syndrome patients had clinically active disease, while 8 or 9 were in remission.

Comments on this clonotype: Its antigen is unknown.

The authors carried out high-throughput sequencing of TCR beta. They applied it to CD8+ and CD4+ T cells obtained from blood. Whole-study findings and limits: Where Susac syndrome CD4+ T cell repertoires were concerned, no clonal expansion was evident.

The trim removed 4 bases at V and 2 bases at J, leaving 8 bases unmatched. Per germline, CDR1 SGHRS and CDR2 YFSETQ. The CDR3 has 15 amino acids. An input of about 0.5 to 1 ug of RNA was subjected to reverse transcription using random hexamers. The method of amplification for TCR beta CDR3 was immunoSEQ multiplex PCR, covering 54 Vbeta and 13 Jbeta. TCRdb re-analysed the immunoSEQ multiplex PCR reads in MiXCR, keeping a single row per CDR3 protein. The table shows roughly 250,000 distinct CDR3 sequences, with almost 97% occurring only once. The source is a human donor with Susac syndrome. This chain links TRBV5-1 with TRBJ2-5; 7 bases are a match to TRBD1. Sequencing was carried out using CD4+ T cells from PBMCs. CDR3 sequence reads: CASSAGDRVQETQYF. CDR3 coding DNA: TGCGCCAGCAGCGCAGGAGACAGGGTTCAAGAGACCCAGTACTTC.